Below are 15 T cell receptor beta chains sequenced from a single sample in a study of blood T cell repertoires in COVID-19 (dated by TCRdb to about 2020). Preparation of the library involved the immunoSEQ multiplex PCR assay. Sourced from immuneACCESS, this table was stored by TCRdb with only in-frame sequences that have V and J called. A share of the clones is absent; for the studies checked, an unresolved V gene accounts for under half, and the remainder has no known explanation. The sample contains roughly 500,000 clones, around 89% of them found a single time. The top ten hold 1.5% to 2% of the sample. Input material: PBMCs or T cells enriched from blood (not recorded which). The receptors originated from a woman aged 40-49 years who had recovered from COVID-19.

This clone came up a few times. J is TRBJ1-2 and V is TRBV4-3; 9 nucleotides agree with TRBD1. With V trimmed by 4 bases and J by 4 bases, 13 bases remained unmatched. From germline, CDR1 is LGHNA and CDR2 YSLEER. The CDR3 length is 17 residues. The CDR3 protein is CASSPSPQTGGPYGYTF. CDR3 sequence (DNA): TGCGCCAGCAGCCCCTCGCCCCAGACAGGGGGACCCTATGGCTACACCTTC.

V gene TRBV29-1 combines with J gene TRBJ2-4; D might be TRBD2 (6 bases). Germline CDR1 SQVTM, CDR2 ANQGSEA. The V end lost 6 bases, the J end lost 4 bases, and 13 bases lay between the germline ends. The CDR3 consists of 13 residues. The CDR3 sequence is CSVRGLTKNIQYF. The CDR3 bases are TGCAGCGTGCGGGGACTGACTAAAAACATTCAGTACTTC.

This chain joins TRBV12-1 and TRBJ1-5. TRBV12-1 is termed a pseudogene. This CDR3 region has 17 residues. The DNA of the CDR3 is TGTGCCAGCAGCTTGAATCGTTGGGGACTGGTCGGTCAGCCCCAGCATTTT. Translating gives CASSLNRWGLVGQPQHF.

This sequence joins TRBV10-1 and TRBJ2-7; TRBD2 aligns across 8 bases. From germline, CDR1 is WNHNN and CDR2 SYGVQD (reference sequence). This CDR3 has 15 amino acids. V lost 3 bases, J lost 6 bases, and 10 bases stayed unmatched. CDR3: CASSDYVGSGGEQYF. For the CDR3, the DNA is TGCGCCAGCAGTGACTATGTGGGCAGCGGGGGCGAGCAGTACTTC.

The chain is built from TRBV5-6 and TRBJ2-7; 8 bases match TRBD2. V shed 3 bases and J 2 bases; nucleotides not matched to a gene: 7. This CDR3 contains 15 residues. CDR1 is SGHDT and CDR2 is YYEEEE in the germline V gene. In nucleotides, the CDR3 is TGTGCCAGCAGCTCTATAGCGGGAAAAGCCTACGAGCAGTACTTC. It encodes CASSSIAGKAYEQYF.

The chain has TRBV7-2 and TRBJ1-3, with 7 nucleotides matching TRBD1. Unmatched junction bases numbered 5, after V lost 0 bases and J lost 3 bases. Germline CDR1 and CDR2: SGHTA and FQGNSA. The CDR3 has 16 residues. CDR3 nucleotide sequence: TGTGCCAGCAGCTTAGCCTTATCAGGGGGTGGAAACACCATATATTTT. Translated, it gives CASSLALSGGGNTIYF.

The V and J genes are TRBV28 and TRBJ2-1; unclear D gene. This CDR3 spans 11 amino acids. Germline CDR1 is MDHEN and CDR2 is SYDVKM. Trimming pared 2 bases from V and 10 bases from J, leaving 6 bases between. The CDR3 region has the DNA TGTGCCAGCAGTTTAGGCCCCGAGCAGTTCTTC. It translates to CASSLGPEQFF.

The gene calls are TRBV7-9 and TRBJ2-5; TRBD1 is a possible D gene (6 bases). Germline lookup yields CDR1 SEHNR and CDR2 FQNEAQ (reference sequence). This CDR3 has 14 residues. V shed 5 bases and J shed 4 bases, with 14 bases lying between them. CDR3 nucleotide sequence: TGTGCCAGCAGCGGGAATTCAGGGGTAGAGACCCAGTACTTC. Its translation is CASSGNSGVETQYF.

This chain connects TRBV5-5 to TRBJ2-1; the D gene is possibly TRBD2 (5 bases). CDR1 is SGHKS and CDR2 is YYEKEE in the germline V gene (reference sequence). This CDR3 has 16 amino acids. V lost 2 bases and J 4 bases, leaving 16 bases between the germline ends. CDR3 sequence reads: CASSLIGGPGYNEQFF. The DNA of the CDR3 is TGTGCCAGCAGCTTAATAGGAGGTCCGGGTTACAATGAGCAGTTCTTC.

The chain is built from TRBV11-2 and TRBJ2-2, with 13 nucleotides matching TRBD2. Germline CDR1 reads SGHAT; CDR2 reads FQNNGV. The V and J ends lost 1 base and 4 bases, in that order; junction bases with no gene match: 3. The CDR3 is 17 residues long. CDR3 sequence (DNA): TGTGCCAGCAGCTTAGGGGGACTAGCGGGACGCACCGGGGAGCTGTTTTTT. Encoded protein: CASSLGGLAGRTGELFF.

V and J are TRBV15 and TRBJ2-3; 8 bases align to TRBD2. The CDR3 spans 17 residues. The V and J ends lost 1 base and 3 bases, in that order; junction bases with no gene match: 9. Per germline, CDR1 LNHNV and CDR2 YYDKDF (reference sequence). Here the CDR3 DNA reads TGTGCCACCAGCAGAGGATTGGCGGGAGGCGCTACAGATACGCAGTATTTT. It yields the protein CATSRGLAGGATDTQYF.

The rearrangement uses TRBV24-1 and TRBJ2-1; TRBD2 is a possible D gene (6 bases). CDR1 is KGHDR, CDR2 SFDVKD, per germline. The ends were cut back, 4 bases at V and 6 bases at J, with 21 bases in the middle. This CDR3 is 17 amino acids long. Here the CDR3 reads CATSDSLRRGSGNEQFF. The CDR3 DNA follows: TGTGCCACCAGTGACTCCCTCCGGCGGGGTTCGGGCAATGAGCAGTTCTTC.

V is TRBV2 and J is TRBJ1-5, with 8 positions matching TRBD1. Trimming at V came to 5 bases and at J to 4 bases, leaving 10 bases not matched to a gene. The CDR3 has 16 residues. Germline values: CDR1 SNHLY, CDR2 FYNNEI. This CDR3 is CASSPGFGQGNQPQHF. The CDR3 region has the DNA TGTGCCAGCAGTCCCGGCTTTGGACAGGGAAATCAGCCCCAGCATTTT.

The chain employs TRBV5-1 and TRBJ2-3, with unresolved D. The CDR3 totals 15 residues. Germline values: CDR1 SGHRS, CDR2 YFSETQ. V shed 1 base and J shed 2 bases, with 11 bases lying between them. CDR3 bases: TGCGCCAGCAGCTTGATAACTACCGCCACAGATACGCAGTATTTT. It yields the protein CASSLITTATDTQYF.

The sample holds one count of this clone. The chain links TRBV18 to TRBJ2-7; 7 nucleotides agree with TRBD1. V shed 6 bases, J shed 4 bases, and the junction held 15 bases outside the gene matches. CDR1 and CDR2 from the germline V gene are KGHSH and LQKENI. This CDR3 comprises 16 residues. CDR3 coding DNA: TGTGCCAGCTCGCCCCGGGTCGGGGACAGTAATTACGAGCAGTACTTC. Protein sequence: CASSPRVGDSNYEQYF.